The clone carrying this T cell receptor (beta chain) has just a few counts. Its target is not known. These data are taken from a study of T cell repertoires in cytomegalovirus infection. Study overall: Carrying CMV and the relevant HLA type showed in public TCR beta signatures.

Points from the study as a whole: CMV-specific TCR beta clonotypes restricted by HLA-C dominated the ex vivo response. Public TCR beta family frequency separated CMV-and-HLA carriers, including in an independent cohort.

The length of the CDR3 is 12 residues. V lost 7 bases and J 4 bases, leaving 11 bases between the germline ends. Germline assignment: CDR1 DFQATT and CDR2 SNEGSKA (reference sequence). TCRdb re-derived calls from the reads in MiXCR, one entry per CDR3 protein. The profile shows some 240,000 distinct CDR3 sequences, about a sixth of them singletons. Sequenced material: CD8+ T cells from PBMCs. This chain links TRBV20-1 with TRBJ1-5; no reliable D call. This clonotype was obtained from a human donor in good health (CMV status not recorded). Some clones in this sample may be carry-over from other donors' samples. CDR3 loop: CSVSGFNQPQHF. In DNA form, the CDR3 reads TGCAGTGTTAGTGGGTTTAATCAGCCCCAGCATTTT.